A selection of T cell receptor beta chains follows, all from one sample in a study of blood T cell repertoires in COVID-19. Produced via immunoSEQ multiplex PCR; TCRdb's table is partial and in-frame only. Seen here are about 74,000 clones, 80% to 90% observed once, and the top ten hold 36%. The sequenced material came from peripheral blood. All receptors derive from a man aged 65 to 79 with acute or convalescent COVID-19. CDR3s include the opening cysteine and the closing phenylalanine or tryptophan. The order of the fields is CDR3 DNA, CDR3 protein, D gene, V gene, J gene, clone size. D genes are given only for firm matches. Where a row states a size, it is once, few, many or the class of an expanded clone; other rows omit it.

CDR3 DNA: TGTGCCAGCACCCCGACAGGGGCCGTCCGCGAGCAGTACTTC; CDR3 protein: CASTPTGAVREQYF; D gene: TRBD1; V gene: TRBV2; J gene: TRBJ2-7; clone size: few
CDR3 DNA: TGTGCCAGCAGCCGTTGGCCCAATGAAAAACTGTTTTTT; CDR3 protein: CASSRWPNEKLFF; D gene: -; V gene: TRBV3-1/TRBV3-2; J gene: TRBJ1-4; clone size: -
CDR3 DNA: TGCGCCAGCAGCTCCGGACTAGCGGGAGCCTTTAACACCGGGGAGCTGTTTTTT; CDR3 protein: CASSSGLAGAFNTGELFF; D gene: TRBD2; V gene: TRBV5-1; J gene: TRBJ2-2; clone size: -
CDR3 DNA: TGTGCCAGCAGCGTGGGGACTAGCGGGATGGGAGAGACCCAGTACTTC; CDR3 protein: CASSVGTSGMGETQYF; D gene: TRBD2; V gene: TRBV9; J gene: TRBJ2-5; clone size: -
CDR3 DNA: TGTGCCAGTATAGCGCTAGGTCGGGGAGACGGGCCTGGCTACACCTTC; CDR3 protein: CASIALGRGDGPGYTF; D gene: -; V gene: TRBV19; J gene: TRBJ1-2; clone size: -
CDR3 DNA: TGTGCCAGCAGTTTGTCCGGACAGGGCGGATACGAGCAGTACTTC; CDR3 protein: CASSLSGQGGYEQYF; D gene: TRBD1; V gene: TRBV28; J gene: TRBJ2-7; clone size: -
CDR3 DNA: TGTGCCAGCAGCTTCGGGGGTCGGAGCTCTGGGGCCAACGTCCTGACTTTC; CDR3 protein: CASSFGGRSSGANVLTF; D gene: -; V gene: TRBV5-4; J gene: TRBJ2-6; clone size: few
CDR3 DNA: TGTGCCAGCAGCCAAGATCTACCTGCCATTCAGTACTTC; CDR3 protein: CASSQDLPAIQYF; D gene: -; V gene: TRBV14; J gene: TRBJ2-4; clone size: -
CDR3 DNA: TGTGCCAGCAGCTTCTACGGACTAGCGGGGGCGGGGGATACGCAGTATTTT; CDR3 protein: CASSFYGLAGAGDTQYF; D gene: TRBD2; V gene: TRBV7-8; J gene: TRBJ2-3; clone size: -
CDR3 DNA: TGCAGCGTTGGTACAGGGGTCCACGAGCAGTACTTC; CDR3 protein: CSVGTGVHEQYF; D gene: TRBD1; V gene: TRBV29-1; J gene: TRBJ2-7; clone size: -
CDR3 DNA: TGTGCCAGCAGCCCCCACAGGGGTCAAGAAGAGACCCAGTACTTC; CDR3 protein: CASSPHRGQEETQYF; D gene: TRBD1; V gene: TRBV25-1; J gene: TRBJ2-5; clone size: -
CDR3 DNA: TGTGCCAGCAGTGGAGGGCACGCGCTTACCTTC; CDR3 protein: CASSGGHALTF; D gene: -; V gene: TRBV2; J gene: TRBJ1-2; clone size: -
CDR3 DNA: TGTGCCAGCAGCCCAACAGGCGGCTCCTACAATGAGCAGTTCTTC; CDR3 protein: CASSPTGGSYNEQFF; D gene: -; V gene: TRBV11-2; J gene: TRBJ2-1; clone size: -
CDR3 DNA: TGTGCCAGCAGCTCGACCGGACAATCCTCTGGAAACACCATATATTTT; CDR3 protein: CASSSTGQSSGNTIYF; D gene: -; V gene: TRBV7-3; J gene: TRBJ1-3; clone size: -
CDR3 DNA: TGTGCCAGCAGCTTAGTACTTAGCACAGATACGCAGTATTTT; CDR3 protein: CASSLVLSTDTQYF; D gene: -; V gene: TRBV7-8; J gene: TRBJ2-3; clone size: -
CDR3 DNA: TGTGCCAGTAGTAATACAGGGATGGGTGGCTACACCTTC; CDR3 protein: CASSNTGMGGYTF; D gene: -; V gene: TRBV19; J gene: TRBJ1-2; clone size: -
CDR3 DNA: TGTGCCAGCAGTTTGACTAGCGGGTCCTACAATGAGCAGTTCTTC; CDR3 protein: CASSLTSGSYNEQFF; D gene: TRBD2; V gene: TRBV6-4; J gene: TRBJ2-1; clone size: -
CDR3 DNA: TGTGCCAGCAGCTTAGAGGCGGCCCGGGTCCAGTACTTC; CDR3 protein: CASSLEAARVQYF; D gene: -; V gene: TRBV11-1; J gene: TRBJ2-5; clone size: -
CDR3 DNA: TGCAGTGCTAGTTCCGGGGAGACCCAGTACTTC; CDR3 protein: CSASSGETQYF; D gene: -; V gene: TRBV20-1; J gene: TRBJ2-5; clone size: -
CDR3 DNA: TGTGCCAGCAGTACTAGATTCACCGGGGAGCTGTTTTTT; CDR3 protein: CASSTRFTGELFF; D gene: -; V gene: TRBV5-6; J gene: TRBJ2-2; clone size: few
CDR3 DNA: TGCGCCAGCAGCCCAGACAGGGGGGAATATGGCTACACCTTC; CDR3 protein: CASSPDRGEYGYTF; D gene: TRBD1; V gene: TRBV5-1; J gene: TRBJ1-2; clone size: -
CDR3 DNA: TGTGCCAGCAGCACCGGACTAGCGATCACAGATACGCAGTATTTT; CDR3 protein: CASSTGLAITDTQYF; D gene: TRBD2; V gene: TRBV7-3; J gene: TRBJ2-3; clone size: -
CDR3 DNA: TGTGCCAGTAGTGCCGAGACAGGGCGCGGTGGGACCCAGTACTTC; CDR3 protein: CASSAETGRGGTQYF; D gene: TRBD1; V gene: TRBV19; J gene: TRBJ2-5; clone size: -
CDR3 DNA: TGCGCCAGCAGTCAATGGACTAGCGGGCGCACAGATACGCAGTATTTT; CDR3 protein: CASSQWTSGRTDTQYF; D gene: TRBD2; V gene: TRBV4-3; J gene: TRBJ2-3; clone size: -
CDR3 DNA: TGTGCTAGTGGTTTGTCCGGACTAGCGGGCCTGAGCTCCTACAATGAGCAGTTCTTC; CDR3 protein: CASGLSGLAGLSSYNEQFF; D gene: TRBD2; V gene: TRBV12-5; J gene: TRBJ2-1; clone size: -
CDR3 DNA: TGTGCCAGTAGTATGGGACAGTCCTACAATGAGCAGTTCTTC; CDR3 protein: CASSMGQSYNEQFF; D gene: TRBD1; V gene: TRBV19; J gene: TRBJ2-1; clone size: -
CDR3 DNA: TGTGCCAGCAGCTTAATAGGGGTTGGTCAGCCCCAGCATTTT; CDR3 protein: CASSLIGVGQPQHF; D gene: -; V gene: TRBV7-2; J gene: TRBJ1-5; clone size: -
CDR3 DNA: TGTGCCAGCAGCGTAGGGACAGGGACGGGTACTGAAGCTTTCTTT; CDR3 protein: CASSVGTGTGTEAFF; D gene: TRBD1; V gene: TRBV9; J gene: TRBJ1-1; clone size: -
CDR3 DNA: TGTGCCAGCAGCTCGGGACAGGTGGAGGAGACCCAGTACTTC; CDR3 protein: CASSSGQVEETQYF; D gene: TRBD1; V gene: TRBV7-9; J gene: TRBJ2-5; clone size: -
CDR3 DNA: TGTGCCAGCAGCTTAGGTGACAGGGGAGAGACCCAGTACTTC; CDR3 protein: CASSLGDRGETQYF; D gene: TRBD1; V gene: TRBV11-3; J gene: TRBJ2-5; clone size: -
CDR3 DNA: TGTGCCAGCAGTTCCGGACAGCAAGAGACCCAGTACTTC; CDR3 protein: CASSSGQQETQYF; D gene: -; V gene: TRBV11-3; J gene: TRBJ2-5; clone size: -
CDR3 DNA: TGTGCCAGCAGTTTGAATTCAGGGGGCGCGAACACTGAAGCTTTCTTT; CDR3 protein: CASSLNSGGANTEAFF; D gene: TRBD1; V gene: TRBV28; J gene: TRBJ1-1; clone size: -
CDR3 DNA: TGTGCCAGCAGCTCGGGACTAGCGGGGGGGCGAGATACGCAGTATTTT; CDR3 protein: CASSSGLAGGRDTQYF; D gene: TRBD2; V gene: TRBV5-6; J gene: TRBJ2-3; clone size: -
CDR3 DNA: TGTGCCAGCAGCCCGTGGGACTTAACGAACACTGAAGCTTTCTTT; CDR3 protein: CASSPWDLTNTEAFF; D gene: -; V gene: TRBV3-1/TRBV3-2; J gene: TRBJ1-1; clone size: -
CDR3 DNA: TGTGCCAGCAGTTTGGCGGGATCCTACAATGAGCAGTTCTTC; CDR3 protein: CASSLAGSYNEQFF; D gene: -; V gene: TRBV6-2/TRBV6-3; J gene: TRBJ2-1; clone size: few
CDR3 DNA: TGTGCCAGCAGCCCCGGCCAGAGCGTTACCTTC; CDR3 protein: CASSPGQSVTF; D gene: -; V gene: TRBV7-2; J gene: TRBJ1-2; clone size: -
CDR3 DNA: TGTGCCAGCTCACCACTGCGGGGGGCCCCCAGTGGAGAGACCCAGTACTTC; CDR3 protein: CASSPLRGAPSGETQYF; D gene: TRBD2; V gene: TRBV18; J gene: TRBJ2-5; clone size: -
CDR3 DNA: TGTGCCAGCAGCTTATTCGATCAGCCCCAGCATTTT; CDR3 protein: CASSLFDQPQHF; D gene: -; V gene: TRBV7-9; J gene: TRBJ1-5; clone size: once
CDR3 DNA: TGTGCCAGCAGCTTAGTGGGGGCCAGTTCTTCCTACGAGCAGTACTTC; CDR3 protein: CASSLVGASSSYEQYF; D gene: -; V gene: TRBV7-2; J gene: TRBJ2-7; clone size: -
CDR3 DNA: TGTGCCAGCATCGGGGGGGGCTCCTACGAGCAGTACTTC; CDR3 protein: CASIGGGSYEQYF; D gene: TRBD2; V gene: TRBV6-5; J gene: TRBJ2-7; clone size: -
CDR3 DNA: TGTGCCGCCGCCGGAACTAGGTTGGGGACCGGGGAGCTGTTTTTT; CDR3 protein: CAAAGTRLGTGELFF; D gene: -; V gene: TRBV6-5; J gene: TRBJ2-2; clone size: -
CDR3 DNA: TGTGCCAGCAGTGTACTAGCGGGGCGTAGCACAGATACGCAGTATTTT; CDR3 protein: CASSVLAGRSTDTQYF; D gene: TRBD2; V gene: TRBV6-4; J gene: TRBJ2-3; clone size: -
CDR3 DNA: TGTGCCAGCAGCTTAGATGGTTGGGGCCAGACCCAGTACTTC; CDR3 protein: CASSLDGWGQTQYF; D gene: -; V gene: TRBV11-2; J gene: TRBJ2-5; clone size: -